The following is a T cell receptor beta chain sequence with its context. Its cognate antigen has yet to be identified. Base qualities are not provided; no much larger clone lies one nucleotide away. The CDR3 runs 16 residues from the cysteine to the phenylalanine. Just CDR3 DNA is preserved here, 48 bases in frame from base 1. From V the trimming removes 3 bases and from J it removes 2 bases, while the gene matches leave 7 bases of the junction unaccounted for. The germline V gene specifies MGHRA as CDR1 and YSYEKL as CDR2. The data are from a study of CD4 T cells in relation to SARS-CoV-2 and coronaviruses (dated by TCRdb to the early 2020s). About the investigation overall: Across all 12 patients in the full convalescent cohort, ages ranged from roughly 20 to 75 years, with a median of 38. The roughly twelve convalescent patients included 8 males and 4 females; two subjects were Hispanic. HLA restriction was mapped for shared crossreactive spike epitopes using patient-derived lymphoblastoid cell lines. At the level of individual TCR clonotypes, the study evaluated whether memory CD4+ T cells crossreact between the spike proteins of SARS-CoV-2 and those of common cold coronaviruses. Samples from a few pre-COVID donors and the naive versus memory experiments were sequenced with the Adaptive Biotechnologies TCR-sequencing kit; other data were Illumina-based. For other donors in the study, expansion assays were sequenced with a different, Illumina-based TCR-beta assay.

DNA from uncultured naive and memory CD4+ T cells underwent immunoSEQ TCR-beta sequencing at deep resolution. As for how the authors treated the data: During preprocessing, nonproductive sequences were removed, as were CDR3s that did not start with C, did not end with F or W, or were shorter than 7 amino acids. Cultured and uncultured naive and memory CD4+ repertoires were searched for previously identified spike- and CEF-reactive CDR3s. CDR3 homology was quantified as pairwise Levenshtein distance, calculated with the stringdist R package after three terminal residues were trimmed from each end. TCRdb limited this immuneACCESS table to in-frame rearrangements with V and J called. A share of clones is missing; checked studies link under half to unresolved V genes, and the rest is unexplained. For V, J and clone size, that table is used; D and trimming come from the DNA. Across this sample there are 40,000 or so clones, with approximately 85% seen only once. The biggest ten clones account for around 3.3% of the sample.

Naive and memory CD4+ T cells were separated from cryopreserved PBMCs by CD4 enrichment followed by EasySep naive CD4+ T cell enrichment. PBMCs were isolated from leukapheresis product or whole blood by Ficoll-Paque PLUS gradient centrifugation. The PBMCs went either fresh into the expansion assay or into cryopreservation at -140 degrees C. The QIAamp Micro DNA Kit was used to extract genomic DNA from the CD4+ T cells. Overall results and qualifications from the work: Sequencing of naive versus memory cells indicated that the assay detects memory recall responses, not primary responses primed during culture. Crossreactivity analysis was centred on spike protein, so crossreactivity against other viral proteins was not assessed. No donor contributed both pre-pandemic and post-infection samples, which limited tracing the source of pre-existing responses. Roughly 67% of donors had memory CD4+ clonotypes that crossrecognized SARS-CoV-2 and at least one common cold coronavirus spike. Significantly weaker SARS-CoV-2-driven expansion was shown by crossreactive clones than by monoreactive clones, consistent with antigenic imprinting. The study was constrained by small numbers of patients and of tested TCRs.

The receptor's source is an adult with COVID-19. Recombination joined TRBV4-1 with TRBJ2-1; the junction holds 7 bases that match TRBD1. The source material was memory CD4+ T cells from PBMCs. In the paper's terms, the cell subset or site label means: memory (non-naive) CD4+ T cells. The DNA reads TGCGCCAGCAGCCAGCAGGGGGTTGGCACCTACAATGAGCAGTTCTTC. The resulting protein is CASSQQGVGTYNEQFF.